This TCR beta chain is drawn from a study of blood T cell repertoires in COVID-19. Data came from immunoSEQ multiplex PCR; TCRdb stores just in-frame clones and leaves some out. The repertoire has around 480,000 clones, approximately 89% of them found once; the top ten carry roughly 12%. In its sample, this clone was seen a few times. Germline V CDR1 and CDR2: LGHDT, YNNKEL (reference sequence). After removal of 2 bases from V and 5 bases from J, the junction contained 5 bases not matched to a gene. This CDR3 has 14 residues. The J gene is TRBJ1-1, the V gene TRBV3-1 (or the pseudogene TRBV3-2); 7 nucleotides match TRBD1. This TCR was sampled from a woman between 45 and 65 years old with COVID-19, enrolled during active disease. The sample taken for sequencing was peripheral blood. CDR3 coding DNA: TGTGCCAGCAGCCAAACCGACAGGGAAACTGAAGCTTTCTTT. Translation: CASSQTDRETEAFF.